The 14 T cell receptor beta chains given below trace back to one sample, sequenced in a study of radiation and T cells in renal cell carcinoma (dated by TCRdb to 2018 to 2020). Libraries came from the immunoSEQ multiplex PCR assay. TCRdb took this table from immuneACCESS and kept in-frame rearrangements with V and J called. Such tables lack part of the clones; where checked against another copy, unresolved V genes explain under half of the gap, and the rest is unexplained. The sample data list 130,000 or so clones, and 70% to 90% of these were observed just once. The ten largest clonotypes hold around 25% of the sample. Reading the label with the study, this specimen's time point is: baseline pretreatment blood. Sample treatment or condition, as interpreted from the label and publication: 15 Gy SBRT to primary tumor, nephrectomy 4 weeks later. Sequencing was performed on blood, taken from a patient whose treatment included radiotherapy and nephrectomy. The receptors shown here come from a woman between 45 and 60 years old with renal cell carcinoma.

The chain is built from TRBV2 and TRBJ1-5; weak D call: TRBD1 (5 bases). Trimming took off 4 bases at V and 5 bases at J, with 12 bases between the two ends. The germline gives CDR1 SNHLY, CDR2 FYNNEI. This CDR3 contains 14 residues. CDR3 protein: CASSVADSYQPQHF. CDR3 DNA: TGTGCCAGCAGTGTAGCCGACAGTTATCAGCCCCAGCATTTT.

This clone appeared once. The V call is TRBV11-3, the J call TRBJ2-1, with TRBD1 matching 9 bases. The CDR3 has 14 amino acids. CDR1 is SGHNT, CDR2 YENEEA, per germline. Trimming removed 3 bases from V and 6 bases from J; junction bases left unmatched: 3. CDR3 protein: CASSFNRGRNEQFF. The CDR3 DNA is TGTGCCAGCAGCTTTAACAGGGGGCGCAATGAGCAGTTCTTC.

The chain couples TRBV7-7 to TRBJ2-7; D is undetermined. CDR3 length: 14 amino acids. Trimming shortened V by 1 base and J by 0 bases, and 7 bases separated the two germline ends. Looked up from germline, CDR1 is SSHAT and CDR2 is FNYEAQ (reference sequence). This chain's CDR3 is CASSLGPNSYEQYF. In nucleotides, the CDR3 is TGTGCCAGCAGCTTAGGTCCCAACTCCTACGAGCAGTACTTC.

This clone was recorded once. The rearrangement uses TRBV9 and TRBJ2-2; D remains unclear. CDR1 and CDR2 from the germline V gene are SGDLS and YYNGEE. The CDR3 runs 14 residues. V lost 4 bases and J lost 5, with 12 bases in between. CDR3 sequence (DNA): TGTGCCAGCAGCACGGTCGACGGGACCGGGGAGCTGTTTTTT. Amino acid sequence: CASSTVDGTGELFF.

This chain links TRBV7-2 with TRBJ1-1; 8 bases fit TRBD1. The trim removed 3 bases at V and 10 bases at J, leaving 13 bases unmatched. The CDR3 runs 15 residues. Germline loops: CDR1 SGHTA, CDR2 FQGNSA. The CDR3 DNA is TGTGCCAGCAGCTTGAGGGGACAGGAGGCCCTTCCAGCTTTCTTT. Residues: CASSLRGQEALPAFF. The full variable domain, rest sourced from reference TRBV7-2 and TRBJ1-1, is GAGVSQSPSNKVTEKGKDVELRCDPISGHTALYWYRQSLGQGLEFLIYFQGNSAPDKSGLPSDRFSAERTGGSVSTLTIQRTQQEDSAVYLCASSLRGQEALPAFFGQGTRLTVV.

This sequence joins TRBV4-2 and TRBJ2-3; D remains unclear. V lost 1 base to trimming and J lost 6 bases, with 14 bases between them. The CDR3 consists of 15 residues. Germline V gene data show CDR1 as LGHNA and CDR2 as YNFKEQ. CDR3 sequence reads: CASSQGASGRDTQYF. CDR3 in DNA: TGTGCCAGCAGCCAAGGGGCTTCTGGTAGGGATACGCAGTATTTT.

The V gene is TRBV4-3, the J gene TRBJ2-1; 8 positions agree with TRBD2. The length of the CDR3 is 16 residues. Per germline, CDR1 LGHNA and CDR2 YSLEER. V dropped 4 bases and J dropped 4; count of bases not matched to a gene: 9. The CDR3 bases are TGCGCCAGCAGCCTAAGGGGTAGCGGGAAGTACAATGAGCAGTTCTTC. Protein sequence: CASSLRGSGKYNEQFF.

This clone occurred a few times. This chain links TRBV25-1 with TRBJ1-2; D might be TRBD1 (6 bases). The V and J ends lost 2 bases and 4 bases respectively, with 8 bases between them. Looked up from germline, CDR1 is MGHDK and CDR2 is SYGVNS. The CDR3 has 13 amino acids. The CDR3 is CASSERGAYGYTF. The CDR3 DNA is TGTGCCAGCAGTGAAAGGGGGGCCTATGGCTACACCTTC.

DNA of the CDR3: TGTGCCAGCAGCTTAGAGACGGCGTACACCGGGGAGCTGTTTTTT. This encodes CASSLETAYTGELFF. V gene TRBV7-9 combines with J gene TRBJ2-2; D uncertain. Germline CDR1 and CDR2: SEHNR and FQNEAQ (reference sequence). Trimming left V 1 base short and J 3 bases short, with 9 bases between. This CDR3 comprises 15 residues.

The V call is TRBV7-9, the J call TRBJ1-5; D is perhaps TRBD1 (6 bases). The CDR3 extends over 14 amino acids. Trimming removed 0 bases at V and 6 bases at J, with 9 bases between. Germline V lookup: CDR1 SEHNR, CDR2 FQNEAQ (reference sequence). The CDR3 nucleotides read TGTGCCAGCAGCTTAGCAGGGGGTGGTCAGCCCCAGCATTTT. Translation gives CASSLAGGGQPQHF.

The rearrangement uses TRBV5-1 and TRBJ1-4; D is uncertain. This CDR3 comprises 14 residues. Germline V gene data show CDR1 as SGHRS and CDR2 as YFSETQ. V dropped 1 base and J dropped 4 bases, with 8 bases sitting between them. The CDR3: CASSLSRRNEKLFF. CDR3 DNA: TGCGCCAGCAGCTTGTCCAGGCGTAATGAAAAACTGTTTTTT.

The chain employs TRBV7-2 and TRBJ2-7, with D tentatively TRBD1 or TRBD2 (5 bases each). The CDR3 is made up of 18 amino acids. Trimming took off 5 bases at V and 1 base at J, with 24 bases between the two ends. Germline V gives CDR1 SGHTA, CDR2 FQGNSA. The CDR3 reads CASSPEGFWKKNSYEQYF. CDR3 nucleotide sequence: TGTGCCAGCAGCCCCGAGGGGTTTTGGAAGAAGAATTCCTACGAGCAGTACTTC.

In the case of this clone: Other nucleotide sequences from this sample produce the same CDR3. The rearrangement joins TRBV5-4 to TRBJ1-3; D remains ambiguous. The CDR3 is made up of 13 amino acids. V gave up 2 bases and J gave up 0 bases, with 3 bases separating them. Germline V lookup: CDR1 SGHNT, CDR2 YYREEE (reference sequence). The CDR3 sequence: CASSLPSGNTIYF. The CDR3, as DNA: TGTGCCAGCAGCTTACCCTCTGGAAACACCATATATTTT.

The rearrangement joins TRBV18 to TRBJ1-5; tentative D call: TRBD1 (6 bases). The CDR3 sequence is 15 residues long. CDR1 and CDR2 from the germline V gene are KGHSH and LQKENI. V dropped 3 bases and J dropped 6 bases, with 15 bases sitting between them. The CDR3 reads CASSPSGEEGQPQHF. The DNA of the CDR3 is TGTGCCAGCTCACCGTCAGGGGAGGAGGGTCAGCCCCAGCATTTT.